A selection of T cell receptor beta chains follows, all from one sample in a study of molecular identifiers for immune sequencing clone quantification. TCRdb re-called the PCR reads with MiXCR, one entry per CDR3 protein. The sample carries about 640,000 distinct CDR3 sequences, about 20% recorded once. Sequencing was done on a sample of naive CD8+ T cells from blood, with Jurkat cell RNA spiked in. All receptors come from a human donor in good health. Some libraries in this study had Jurkat cell RNA spiked in. The CDR3 runs from the conserved cysteine through the conserved F or W. The order of the fields is J gene, clone size, V gene, D gene, CDR3 DNA, CDR3 protein. The D gene is left open where the match is weak. Expanded clones get a size class; other rows say once, few or many, or leave the size out.

J: TRBJ2-4; size: many; V: TRBV12-3/TRBV12-4; D: -; DNA: TGTGCCAGCACTCACAGGGAGGGCTACGACATTCAGTACTTC; CDR3: CASTHREGYDIQYF
J: TRBJ1-1; size: many; V: TRBV25-1; D: TRBD1; DNA: TGTGCCAGCGGATATGGGACAGGAGTTGGGTCTTTCTTT; CDR3: CASGYGTGVGSFF
J: TRBJ2-5; size: many; V: TRBV7-9; D: TRBD2; DNA: TGTGCCAGCAGCCCCTGGACTAGCGGGTCGGAAGAGACCCAGTACTTC; CDR3: CASSPWTSGSEETQYF
J: TRBJ2-3; size: many; V: TRBV27; D: TRBD1; DNA: TGTGCCAGCAGTTTACCCTCCGGGACAGGCGCTAGCACAGATACGCAGTATTTT; CDR3: CASSLPSGTGASTDTQYF
J: TRBJ1-1; size: -; V: TRBV4-1; D: -; DNA: TGCGCCAGCAGCCAAGTGACAAACAGGGAGGTGGGTAGCACTGAAGCTTTCTTT; CDR3: CASSQVTNREVGSTEAFF
J: TRBJ2-1; size: -; V: TRBV20-1; D: TRBD2; DNA: TGCACGGGCCCGCGTTTGGGGCGGGGGGACAATGAGCAGTTCTTC; CDR3: CTGPRLGRGDNEQFF
J: TRBJ1-1; size: many; V: TRBV28; D: -; DNA: TGTGCCAGCAGCGGACGGATGAACACTGAAGCTTTCTTT; CDR3: CASSGRMNTEAFF
J: TRBJ1-5; size: few; V: TRBV19; D: -; DNA: TGTGCCAGTAGTATAGCCGCCGAGCCCCAGCATTTT; CDR3: CASSIAAEPQHF
J: TRBJ2-2; size: few; V: TRBV6-5; D: -; DNA: TGTGCCAGCAGTCTAGGGATGGGCCCGAACACCGGGGAGCTGTTTTTT; CDR3: CASSLGMGPNTGELFF
J: TRBJ2-7; size: few; V: TRBV6-2/TRBV6-3; D: -; DNA: TGTGCCAGCAACGGGGCGGAAGAGCCGTACGAGCAGTACTTC; CDR3: CASNGAEEPYEQYF
J: TRBJ2-3; size: -; V: TRBV19; D: TRBD1; DNA: TGTGCCAGTAGTAATACAGGGGGCAGGACAGATACGCGGTATTTT; CDR3: CASSNTGGRTDTRYF
J: TRBJ2-5; size: many; V: TRBV4-3; D: TRBD2; DNA: TGCGCCAGCAGCCAGATGAGCGGGACAGAGACCCAGTACTTC; CDR3: CASSQMSGTETQYF
J: TRBJ1-4; size: many; V: TRBV19; D: -; DNA: TGTGCCAGTAAGGGGGTTAGGGCGTCTACTAATGAAAAACTGTTTTTT; CDR3: CASKGVRASTNEKLFF
J: TRBJ2-7; size: -; V: TRBV5-6; D: -; DNA: TGTGCCAGCAGCTTGTCTGTCAGGGGAACCTCCTACGAGCAGTACTTC; CDR3: CASSLSVRGTSYEQYF
J: TRBJ2-2; size: -; V: TRBV2; D: -; DNA: TGTGCCAGCAGTGGGGTGGACACCGGGGAGCCGTTTTTT; CDR3: CASSGVDTGEPFF
J: TRBJ1-3; size: -; V: TRBV7-9; D: -; DNA: TGTGCCAGCAGCTCGACCGGAACCCAAGCAGGAAACACCATATATTTT; CDR3: CASSSTGTQAGNTIYF
J: TRBJ2-3; size: many; V: TRBV6-2/TRBV6-3; D: -; DNA: TGTGCCAGCAGTTACAATACCCATGGGCGAACTAGCACAGATACGCAGTATTTT; CDR3: CASSYNTHGRTSTDTQYF
J: TRBJ2-3; size: many; V: TRBV18; D: -; DNA: TGTGCCAGCTCACCTGACTGGCAGGTCACAGATACGCAGTATTTT; CDR3: CASSPDWQVTDTQYF
J: TRBJ2-7; size: -; V: TRBV5-1; D: TRBD2; DNA: TGCGCCAGCAGACGGGATGGCGGGAGTCGCGACGAGCAGTACTTC; CDR3: CASRRDGGSRDEQYF
J: TRBJ1-2; size: many; V: TRBV7-2; D: -; DNA: TGTGCCAGCAGCCTTAGTGGGCAGACCATCTATGGCTACACCTTC; CDR3: CASSLSGQTIYGYTF
J: TRBJ2-7; size: many; V: TRBV28; D: -; DNA: TGTGCCAGCGGCCCTTTGGGGTATTACGAGCAGTACTTC; CDR3: CASGPLGYYEQYF
J: TRBJ2-7; size: -; V: TRBV9; D: -; DNA: TGTGCCAGCAGCGCCCTGGAGGGGGGGCCGGGAGAGCAGTACTTC; CDR3: CASSALEGGPGEQYF